This T cell receptor (beta chain) comes out of a study of T cell responses to AZD1222 COVID-19 vaccine. Study context: Combined were second doses at about 4 or about 12 weeks.

Produced via immunoSEQ multiplex PCR; TCRdb's table is partial and in-frame only. The data show 90,000 to 120,000 clones, around 90% seen once. The germline V gene encodes CDR1 LNHDA and CDR2 SQIVND (reference sequence). This CDR3 has 13 residues. The V and J ends lost 8 bases and 0 bases respectively, with 7 bases between them. This receptor was obtained from an adult in good health. V usage is TRBV19 and J usage is TRBJ1-4; D ambiguous. The sequencing used peripheral blood, collected on day 0 of AZD1222 vaccination. The CDR3 loop is CASLRTTNEKLFF. For the CDR3, the DNA is TGTGCCAGTTTGCGGACAACTAATGAAAAACTGTTTTTT. Combining the CDR3 with reference TRBV19 and TRBJ1-4 gives the whole variable domain DGGITQSPKYLFRKEGQNVTLSCEQNLNHDAMYWYRQDPGQGLRLIYYSQIVNDFQKGDIAEGYSVSREKKESFPLTVTSAQKNPTAFYLCASLRTTNEKLFFGSGTQLSVL.